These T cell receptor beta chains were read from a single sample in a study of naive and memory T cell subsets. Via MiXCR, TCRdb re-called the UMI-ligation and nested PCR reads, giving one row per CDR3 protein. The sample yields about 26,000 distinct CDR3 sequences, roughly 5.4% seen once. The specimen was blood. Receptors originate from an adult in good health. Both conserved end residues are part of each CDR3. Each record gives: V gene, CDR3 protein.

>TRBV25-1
CASSEWSSNSDTQYF
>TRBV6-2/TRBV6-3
CASNPSGRAGNEQFF
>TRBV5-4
CASSATGVRKTQYF
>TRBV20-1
CSARDDGGNTEAFF
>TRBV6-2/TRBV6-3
CASSSGNYEQYF
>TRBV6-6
CASSSRDANQPQHF
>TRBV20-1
CSAIGTADQPQHF
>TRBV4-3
CASSQYALGHTEAFF
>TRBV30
CAWGRLESNEQFF
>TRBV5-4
CASSLDSGRLGGELFF
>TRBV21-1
CASSLYRVQTDLNSGNTIYF
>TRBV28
CASSEARDSNTQYF
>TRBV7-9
CASSAGNTEAFF
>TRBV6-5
CASSSDRDYGYTF
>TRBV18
CASSPTGRGSNQPQHF
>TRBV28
CASSSIGGQGETQYF
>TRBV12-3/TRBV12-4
CASRYGLAGRNEQFF
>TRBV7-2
CASSEMRAIGGEETQYF